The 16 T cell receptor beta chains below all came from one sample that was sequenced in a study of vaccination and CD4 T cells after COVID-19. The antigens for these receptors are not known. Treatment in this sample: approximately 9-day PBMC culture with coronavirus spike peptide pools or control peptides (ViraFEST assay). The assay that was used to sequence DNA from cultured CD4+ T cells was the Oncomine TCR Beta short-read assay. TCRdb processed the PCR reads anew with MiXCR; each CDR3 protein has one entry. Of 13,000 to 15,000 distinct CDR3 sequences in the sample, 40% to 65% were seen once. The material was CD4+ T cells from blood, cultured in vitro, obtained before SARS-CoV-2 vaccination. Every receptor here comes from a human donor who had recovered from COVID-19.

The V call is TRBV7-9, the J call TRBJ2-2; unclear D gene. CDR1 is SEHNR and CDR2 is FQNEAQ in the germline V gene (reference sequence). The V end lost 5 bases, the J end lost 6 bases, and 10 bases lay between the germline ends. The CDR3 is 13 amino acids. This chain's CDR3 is CASSDSGAGELFF. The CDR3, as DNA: TGTGCCAGCAGCGATAGTGGGGCCGGGGAGCTGTTTTTT.

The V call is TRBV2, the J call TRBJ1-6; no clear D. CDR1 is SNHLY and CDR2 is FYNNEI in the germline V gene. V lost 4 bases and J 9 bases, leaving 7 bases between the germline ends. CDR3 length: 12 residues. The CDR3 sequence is CASSVEASPLHF. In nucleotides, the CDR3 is TGTGCCAGCAGTGTAGAAGCTTCACCCCTCCACTTT.

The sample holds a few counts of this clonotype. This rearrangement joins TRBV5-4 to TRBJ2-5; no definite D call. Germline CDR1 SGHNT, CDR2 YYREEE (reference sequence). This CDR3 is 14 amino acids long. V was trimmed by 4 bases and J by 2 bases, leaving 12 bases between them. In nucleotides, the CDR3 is TGTGCCAGCAGCACCATCCTAAATCAAGAGACCCAGTACTTC. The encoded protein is CASSTILNQETQYF.

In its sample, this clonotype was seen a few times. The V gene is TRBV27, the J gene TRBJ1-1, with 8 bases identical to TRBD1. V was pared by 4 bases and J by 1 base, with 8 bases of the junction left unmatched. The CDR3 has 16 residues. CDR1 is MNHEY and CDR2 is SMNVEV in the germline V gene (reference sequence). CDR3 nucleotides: TGTGCCAGCAGTTCCAGAATCGGGACAGGGAACACTGAAGCTTTCTTT. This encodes CASSSRIGTGNTEAFF.

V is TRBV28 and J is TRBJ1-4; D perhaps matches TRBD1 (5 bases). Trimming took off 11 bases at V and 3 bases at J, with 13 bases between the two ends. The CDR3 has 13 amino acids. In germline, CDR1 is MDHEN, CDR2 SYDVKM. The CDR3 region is CAVPGGSNEKLFF. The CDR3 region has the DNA TGTGCCGTCCCGGGGGGATCTAATGAAAAACTGTTTTTT.

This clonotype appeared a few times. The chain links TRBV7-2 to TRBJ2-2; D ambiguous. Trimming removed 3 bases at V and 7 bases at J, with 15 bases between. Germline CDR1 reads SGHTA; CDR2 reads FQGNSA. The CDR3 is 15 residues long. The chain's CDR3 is CASSFSISNGGELFF. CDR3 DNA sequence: TGTGCCAGCAGCTTCAGTATTAGCAATGGCGGGGAGCTGTTTTTT.

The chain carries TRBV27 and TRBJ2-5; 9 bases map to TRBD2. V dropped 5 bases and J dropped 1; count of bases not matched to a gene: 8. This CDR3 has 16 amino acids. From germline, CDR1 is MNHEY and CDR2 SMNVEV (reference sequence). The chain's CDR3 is CASSLRMREGQETQYF. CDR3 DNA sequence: TGTGCCAGCAGTCTAAGAATGCGGGAGGGCCAAGAGACCCAGTACTTC.

The CDR3, as DNA: TGTGCCACCAGCAGAGTTCGGACGGGAAACAGAGGCTACACCTTC. Translation: CATSRVRTGNRGYTF. The V and J genes are TRBV15 and TRBJ1-2; no reliable D call. Germline-derived CDR1 and CDR2 are LNHNV and YYDKDF (reference sequence). Deletions cut 1 base from V and 8 bases from J, with 17 bases between. The CDR3 contains 15 residues.

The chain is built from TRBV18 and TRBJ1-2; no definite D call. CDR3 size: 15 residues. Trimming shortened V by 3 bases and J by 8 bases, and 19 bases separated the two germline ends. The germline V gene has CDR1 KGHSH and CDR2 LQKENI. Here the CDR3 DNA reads TGTGCCAGCTCACCGCAAAGCGTAAAGGGTGACGGCTACACCTTC. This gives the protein CASSPQSVKGDGYTF. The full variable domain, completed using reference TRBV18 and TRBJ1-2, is NAGVMQNPRHLVRRRGQEARLRCSPMKGHSHVYWYRQLPEEGLKFMVYLQKENIIDESGMPKERFSAEFPKEGPSILRIQQVVRGDSAAYFCASSPQSVKGDGYTFGSGTRLTVV.

This CDR3 reads CASSYGAGFLRGQPQHF. DNA of the CDR3: TGTGCCAGCAGTTACGGTGCCGGTTTCTTGCGTGGTCAGCCCCAGCATTTT. The rearrangement joins TRBV6-2 or TRBV6-3 to TRBJ1-5, with D hard to call. Germline CDR1 is MNHEY and CDR2 is SVGEGT. Trimming removed 2 bases from V and 6 bases from J, with 20 bases in between. This CDR3 comprises 17 residues.

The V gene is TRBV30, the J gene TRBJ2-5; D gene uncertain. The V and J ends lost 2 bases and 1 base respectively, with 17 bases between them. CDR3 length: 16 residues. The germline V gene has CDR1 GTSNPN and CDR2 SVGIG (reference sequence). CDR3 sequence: CAWSHRVPGSQETQYF. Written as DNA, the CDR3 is TGTGCCTGGAGTCATAGGGTTCCGGGTTCCCAAGAGACCCAGTACTTC.

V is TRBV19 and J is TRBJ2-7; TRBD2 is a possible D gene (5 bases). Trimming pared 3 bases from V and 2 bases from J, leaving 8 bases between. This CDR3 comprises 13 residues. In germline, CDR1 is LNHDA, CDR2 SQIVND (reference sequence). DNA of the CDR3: TGTGCCAGTAGTATGGGAGCAGCCTACGAGCAGTACTTC. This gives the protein CASSMGAAYEQYF.

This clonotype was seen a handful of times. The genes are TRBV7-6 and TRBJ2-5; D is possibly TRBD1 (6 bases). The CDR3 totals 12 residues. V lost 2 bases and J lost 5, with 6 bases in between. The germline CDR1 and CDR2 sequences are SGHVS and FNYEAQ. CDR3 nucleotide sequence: TGTGCCAGCAGCTTACAGGGGGAGACCCAGTACTTC. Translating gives CASSLQGETQYF. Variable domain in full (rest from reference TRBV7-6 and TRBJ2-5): GAGVSQSPRYKVTKRGQDVALRCDPISGHVSLYWYRQALGQGPEFLTYFNYEAQQDKSGLPNDRFSAERPEGSISTLTIQRTEQRDSAMYRCASSLQGETQYFGPGTRLLVL.

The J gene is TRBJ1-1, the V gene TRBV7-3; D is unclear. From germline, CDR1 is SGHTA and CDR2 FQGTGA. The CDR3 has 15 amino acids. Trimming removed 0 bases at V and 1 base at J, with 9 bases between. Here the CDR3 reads CASSLTGRPNTEAFF. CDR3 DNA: TGTGCCAGCAGCTTAACCGGGCGGCCGAACACTGAAGCTTTCTTT.

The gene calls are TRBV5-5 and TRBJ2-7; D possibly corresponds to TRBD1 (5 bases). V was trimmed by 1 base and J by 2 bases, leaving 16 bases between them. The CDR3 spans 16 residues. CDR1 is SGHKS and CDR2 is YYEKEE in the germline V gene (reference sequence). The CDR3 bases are TGTGCCAGCAGCTTGAAGGCTGGGGCCCTCACCTACGAGCAGTACTTC. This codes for CASSLKAGALTYEQYF.

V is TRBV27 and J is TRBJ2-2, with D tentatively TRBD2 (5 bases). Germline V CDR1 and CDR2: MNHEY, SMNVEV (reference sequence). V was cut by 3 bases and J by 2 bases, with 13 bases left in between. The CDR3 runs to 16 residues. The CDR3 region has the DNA TGTGCCAGCAGTTTCTTTGGGGAGTTAAACACCGGGGAGCTGTTTTTT. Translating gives CASSFFGELNTGELFF.